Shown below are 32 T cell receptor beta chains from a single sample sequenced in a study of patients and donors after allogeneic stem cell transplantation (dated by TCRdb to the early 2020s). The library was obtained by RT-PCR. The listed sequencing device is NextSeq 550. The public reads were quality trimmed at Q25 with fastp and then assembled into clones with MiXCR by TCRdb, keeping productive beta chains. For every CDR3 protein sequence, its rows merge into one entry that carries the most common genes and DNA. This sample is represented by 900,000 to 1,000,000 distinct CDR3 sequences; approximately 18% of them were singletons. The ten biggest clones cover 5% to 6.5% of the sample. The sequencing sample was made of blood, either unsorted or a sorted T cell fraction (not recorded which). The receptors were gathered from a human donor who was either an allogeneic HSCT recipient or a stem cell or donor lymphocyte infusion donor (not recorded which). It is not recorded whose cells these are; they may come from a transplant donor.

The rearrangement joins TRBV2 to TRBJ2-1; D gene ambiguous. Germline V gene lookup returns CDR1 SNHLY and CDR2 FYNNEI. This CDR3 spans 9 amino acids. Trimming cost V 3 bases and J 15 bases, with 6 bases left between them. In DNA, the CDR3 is TGTGCCAGCAGTGAGTTTAGGTTCTTC. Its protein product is CASSEFRFF.

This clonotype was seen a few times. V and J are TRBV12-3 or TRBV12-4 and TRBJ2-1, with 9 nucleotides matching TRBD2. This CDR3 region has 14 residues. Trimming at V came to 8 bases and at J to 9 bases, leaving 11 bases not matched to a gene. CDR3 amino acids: CASGLAGGNGEQFF. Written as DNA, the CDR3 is TGTGCCAGCGGTCTGGCGGGAGGGAATGGTGAGCAGTTCTTC.

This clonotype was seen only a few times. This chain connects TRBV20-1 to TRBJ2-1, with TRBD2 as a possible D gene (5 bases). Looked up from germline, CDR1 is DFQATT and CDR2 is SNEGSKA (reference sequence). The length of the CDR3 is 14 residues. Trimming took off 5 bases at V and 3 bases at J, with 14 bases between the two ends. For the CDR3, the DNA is TGCAGTGCTTCAGTGGTGAGCGGCTACAATGAGCAGTTCTTC. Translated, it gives CSASVVSGYNEQFF.

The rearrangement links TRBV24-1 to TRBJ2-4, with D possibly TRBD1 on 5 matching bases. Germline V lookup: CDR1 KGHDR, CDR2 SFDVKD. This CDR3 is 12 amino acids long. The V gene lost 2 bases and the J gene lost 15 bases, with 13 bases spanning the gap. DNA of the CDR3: TGTGCCACCAGTGATTCCGACAGCAGACGGTACTTC. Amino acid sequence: CATSDSDSRRYF.

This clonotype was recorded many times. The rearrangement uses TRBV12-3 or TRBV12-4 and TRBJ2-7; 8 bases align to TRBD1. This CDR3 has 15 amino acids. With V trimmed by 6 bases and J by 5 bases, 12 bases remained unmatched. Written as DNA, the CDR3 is TGTGCCAGCAGCAGTGACAGGGGAGGTTTCAACGAGCAGTACTTC. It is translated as CASSSDRGGFNEQYF.

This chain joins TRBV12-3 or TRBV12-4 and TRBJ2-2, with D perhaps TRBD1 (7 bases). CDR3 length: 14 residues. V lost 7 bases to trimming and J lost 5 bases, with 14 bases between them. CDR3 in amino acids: CASTKTGRTGELFF. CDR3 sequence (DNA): TGTGCCAGCACCAAGACAGGGAGGACCGGGGAGCTGTTTTTT.

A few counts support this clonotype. CDR3: CASSFYRGQLNQPQHF. The CDR3 DNA reads TGTGCCAGCAGTTTTTATCGTGGGCAGCTCAATCAGCCCCAGCATTTT. The chain combines TRBV12-3 or TRBV12-4 with TRBJ1-5; D not certain. Trimming pared 3 bases from V and 3 bases from J, leaving 15 bases between. CDR3 size: 16 residues.

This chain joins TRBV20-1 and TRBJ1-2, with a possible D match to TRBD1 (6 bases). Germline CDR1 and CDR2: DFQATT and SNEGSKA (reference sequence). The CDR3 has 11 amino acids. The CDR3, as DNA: TGCAGGCCACAGGGTCCGGAGGGCTACACCTTC. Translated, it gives CRPQGPEGYTF.

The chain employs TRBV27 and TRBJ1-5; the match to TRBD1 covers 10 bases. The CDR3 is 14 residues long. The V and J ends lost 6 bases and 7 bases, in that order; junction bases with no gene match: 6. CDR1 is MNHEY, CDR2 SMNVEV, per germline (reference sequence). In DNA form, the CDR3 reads TGTGCCAGCAGAGGGACAGGGGTGCGGCAGCCCCAGCATTTT. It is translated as CASRGTGVRQPQHF.

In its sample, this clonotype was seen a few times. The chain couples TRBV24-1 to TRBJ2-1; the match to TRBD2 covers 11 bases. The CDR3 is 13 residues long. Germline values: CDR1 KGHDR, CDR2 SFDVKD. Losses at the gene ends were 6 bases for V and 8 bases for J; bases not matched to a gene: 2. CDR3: CATSTSGSDEQFF. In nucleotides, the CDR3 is TGTGCCACCAGTACTAGCGGGAGCGATGAGCAGTTCTTC.

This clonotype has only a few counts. CDR3 residues: CSARDSGGNSEQYF. The CDR3 DNA follows: TGCAGTGCTAGAGATTCCGGGGGTAATTCCGAGCAGTACTTC. This chain joins TRBV20-1 and TRBJ2-7; tentative D call: TRBD2 (6 bases). Germline V gives CDR1 DFQATT, CDR2 SNEGSKA (reference sequence). The V end lost 0 bases, the J end lost 6 bases, and 15 bases lay between the germline ends. The CDR3 extends over 14 amino acids.

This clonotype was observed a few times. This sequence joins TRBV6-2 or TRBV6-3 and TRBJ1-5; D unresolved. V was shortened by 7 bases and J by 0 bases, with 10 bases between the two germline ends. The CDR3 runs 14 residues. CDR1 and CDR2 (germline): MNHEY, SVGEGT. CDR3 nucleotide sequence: TGTGCCAGCAACCGGGAGATTAGCAATCAGCCCCAGCATTTT. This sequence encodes CASNREISNQPQHF.

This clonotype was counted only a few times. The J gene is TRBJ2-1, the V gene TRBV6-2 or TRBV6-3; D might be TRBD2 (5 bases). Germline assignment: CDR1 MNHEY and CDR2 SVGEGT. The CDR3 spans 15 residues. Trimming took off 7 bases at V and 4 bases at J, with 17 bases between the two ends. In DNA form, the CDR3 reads TGTGCCAGCACCCCAGATTCTTCGGGGTACAATGAGCAGTTCTTC. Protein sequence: CASTPDSSGYNEQFF.

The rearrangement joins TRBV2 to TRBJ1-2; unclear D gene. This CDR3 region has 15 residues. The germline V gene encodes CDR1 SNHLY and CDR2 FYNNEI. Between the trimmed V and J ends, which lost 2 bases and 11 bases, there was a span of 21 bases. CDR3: CASSETLVPPIEYTF. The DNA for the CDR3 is TGTGCCAGCAGTGAAACACTCGTCCCTCCTATAGAGTACACCTTC. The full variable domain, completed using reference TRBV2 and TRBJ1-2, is EPEVTQTPSHQVTQMGQEVILRCVPISNHLYFYWYRQILGQKVEFLVSFYNNEISEKSEIFDDQFSVERPDGSNFTLKIRSTKLEDSAMYFCASSETLVPPIEYTFGSGTRLTVV.

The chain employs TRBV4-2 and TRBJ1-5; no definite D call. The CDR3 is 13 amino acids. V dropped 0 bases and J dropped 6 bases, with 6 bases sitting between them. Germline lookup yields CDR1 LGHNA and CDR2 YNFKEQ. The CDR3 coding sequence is TGTGCCAGCAGCCAAGACGAGGGTCAGCCCCAGCATTTT. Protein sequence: CASSQDEGQPQHF.

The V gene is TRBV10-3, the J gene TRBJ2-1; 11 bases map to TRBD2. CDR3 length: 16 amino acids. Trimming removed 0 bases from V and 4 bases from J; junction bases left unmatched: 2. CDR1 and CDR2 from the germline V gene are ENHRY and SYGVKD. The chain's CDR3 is CAISESVAGGYNEQFF. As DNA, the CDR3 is TGTGCCATCAGTGAGTCAGTAGCGGGGGGGTACAATGAGCAGTTCTTC.

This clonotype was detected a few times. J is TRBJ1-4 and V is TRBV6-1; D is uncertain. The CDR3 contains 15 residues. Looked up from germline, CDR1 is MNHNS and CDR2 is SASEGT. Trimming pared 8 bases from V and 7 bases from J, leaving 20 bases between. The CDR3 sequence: CASQARKGLSEKLFF. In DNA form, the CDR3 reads TGTGCCAGCCAAGCTCGGAAAGGGCTGAGTGAAAAACTGTTTTTT.

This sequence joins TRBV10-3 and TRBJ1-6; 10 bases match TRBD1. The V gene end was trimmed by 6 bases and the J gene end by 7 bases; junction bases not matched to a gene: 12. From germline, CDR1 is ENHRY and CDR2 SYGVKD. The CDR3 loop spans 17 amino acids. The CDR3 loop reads CAIRSGTGALGNSPLHF. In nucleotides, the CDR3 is TGTGCCATCAGATCCGGGACAGGGGCCTTGGGGAATTCACCCCTCCACTTT.

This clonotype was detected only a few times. The CDR3 sequence is CASSHPTSGSSDTQYF. CDR3 in DNA: TGTGCCAGCAGCCACCCGACTAGCGGGAGTTCAGATACGCAGTATTTT. The chain links TRBV12-3 or TRBV12-4 to TRBJ2-3, with 12 bases aligning to TRBD2. CDR3 length: 16 amino acids. V gave up 6 bases and J gave up 4 bases; unmatched junction bases: 8.

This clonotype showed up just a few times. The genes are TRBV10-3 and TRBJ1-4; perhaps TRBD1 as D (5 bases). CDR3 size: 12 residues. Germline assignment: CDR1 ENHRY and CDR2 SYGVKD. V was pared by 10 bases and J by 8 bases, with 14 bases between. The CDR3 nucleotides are TGTGCCACCTCGGGGGTCGGGGAAAAACTGTTTTTT. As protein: CATSGVGEKLFF.

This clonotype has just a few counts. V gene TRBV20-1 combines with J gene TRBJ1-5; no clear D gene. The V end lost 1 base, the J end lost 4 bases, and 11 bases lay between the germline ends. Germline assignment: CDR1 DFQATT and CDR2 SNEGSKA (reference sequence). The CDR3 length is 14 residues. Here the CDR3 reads CSARADLPNQPQHF. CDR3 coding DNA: TGCAGTGCTAGAGCGGATCTGCCAAATCAGCCCCAGCATTTT.

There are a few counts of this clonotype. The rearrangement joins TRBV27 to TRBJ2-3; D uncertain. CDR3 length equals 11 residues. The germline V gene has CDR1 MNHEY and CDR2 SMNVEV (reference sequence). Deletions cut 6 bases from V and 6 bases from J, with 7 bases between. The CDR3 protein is CASRLRDTQYF. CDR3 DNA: TGTGCCAGCAGACTTAGGGATACGCAGTATTTT.

This CDR3 reads CASSSTGSGTEAFF. Written as DNA, the CDR3 is TGTGCCAGCAGTTCAACAGGGTCGGGCACTGAAGCTTTCTTT. The chain is built from TRBV6-5 and TRBJ1-1; TRBD1 might be the D (6 bases). This CDR3 region has 14 residues. CDR1 MNHEY and CDR2 SVGAGI come from the germline V gene. The V gene lost 4 bases and the J gene lost 4 bases, with 13 bases spanning the gap.

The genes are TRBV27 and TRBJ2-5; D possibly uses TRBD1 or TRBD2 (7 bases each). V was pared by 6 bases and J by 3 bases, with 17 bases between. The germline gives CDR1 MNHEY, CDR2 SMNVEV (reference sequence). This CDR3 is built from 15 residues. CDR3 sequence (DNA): TGTGCCAGCAGCTCAGGGGACAGCGGGAAAGAGACCCAGTACTTC. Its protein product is CASSSGDSGKETQYF.

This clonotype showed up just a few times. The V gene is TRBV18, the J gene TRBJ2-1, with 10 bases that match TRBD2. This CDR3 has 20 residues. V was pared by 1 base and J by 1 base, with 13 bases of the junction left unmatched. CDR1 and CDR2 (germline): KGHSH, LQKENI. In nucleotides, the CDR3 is TGTGCCAGCTCACCACGTTCTAGCGGGAGTTACTACCAATCCTACAATGAGCAGTTCTTC. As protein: CASSPRSSGSYYQSYNEQFF.

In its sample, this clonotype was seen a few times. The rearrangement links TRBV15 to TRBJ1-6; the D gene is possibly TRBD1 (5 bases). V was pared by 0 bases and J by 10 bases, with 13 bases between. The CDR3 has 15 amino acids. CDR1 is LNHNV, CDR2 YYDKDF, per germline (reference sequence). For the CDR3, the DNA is TGTGCCACCAGCAGAGATTGGCAGGGAAGCTCACCCCTCCACTTT. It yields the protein CATSRDWQGSSPLHF.

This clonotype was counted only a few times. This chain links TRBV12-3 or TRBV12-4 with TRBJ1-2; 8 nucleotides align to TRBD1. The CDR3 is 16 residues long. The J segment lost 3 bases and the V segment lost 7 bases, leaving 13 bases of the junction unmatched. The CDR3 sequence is CASTSMTGALYYGYTF. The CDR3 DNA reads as TGTGCCAGCACCTCGATGACAGGGGCCCTCTACTATGGCTACACCTTC.

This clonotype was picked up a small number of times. The CDR3 region is CASSSRVAWETQYF. The CDR3 DNA reads TGTGCCAGCAGTTCCCGGGTAGCGTGGGAGACCCAGTACTTC. This chain links TRBV27 with TRBJ2-5, with D perhaps TRBD2 (5 bases). Germline assignment: CDR1 MNHEY and CDR2 SMNVEV (reference sequence). The CDR3 length is 14 residues. V was pared by 4 bases and J by 5 bases, with 14 bases between.

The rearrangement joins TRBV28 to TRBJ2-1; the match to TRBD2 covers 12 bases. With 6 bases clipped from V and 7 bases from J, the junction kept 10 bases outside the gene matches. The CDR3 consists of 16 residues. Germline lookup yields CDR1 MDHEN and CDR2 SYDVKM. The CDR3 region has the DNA TGTGCCAGCAGCCTGACTAGCGGGGGCCCTTCTAATGAGCAGTTCTTC. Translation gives CASSLTSGGPSNEQFF.

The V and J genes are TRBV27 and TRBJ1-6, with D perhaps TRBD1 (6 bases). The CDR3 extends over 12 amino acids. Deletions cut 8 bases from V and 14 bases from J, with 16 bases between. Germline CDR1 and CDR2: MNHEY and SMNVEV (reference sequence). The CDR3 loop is CASCTGSRALHF. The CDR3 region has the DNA TGTGCCAGCTGTACAGGGTCCCGGGCCCTCCACTTT.

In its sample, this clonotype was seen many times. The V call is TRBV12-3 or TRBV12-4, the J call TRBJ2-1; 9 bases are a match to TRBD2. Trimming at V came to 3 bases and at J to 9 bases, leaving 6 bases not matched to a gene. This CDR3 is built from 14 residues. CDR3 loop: CASSLGAGGSEQFF. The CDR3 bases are TGTGCCAGCAGTTTGGGGGCGGGGGGGTCTGAGCAGTTCTTC.

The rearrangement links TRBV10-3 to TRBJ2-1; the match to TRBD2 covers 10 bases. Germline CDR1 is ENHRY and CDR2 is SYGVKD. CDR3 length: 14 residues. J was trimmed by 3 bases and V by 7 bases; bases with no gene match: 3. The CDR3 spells CAITGTSVYNEQFF. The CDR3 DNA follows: TGTGCCATCACCGGGACTAGCGTCTACAATGAGCAGTTCTTC.